In this sample, the clone carrying this TCR beta chain turned up once. The antigen is not known. This specimen belongs to a study of T-cell reconstitution after alpha-beta-depleted transplantation in children. Findings and caveats of the study: For some patients, TCRbeta diversity was high at day 60 because of recipient T cells and thymic progenitors that survived. Where alpha-beta T cells came from about two months after transplant was reportedly several hundred expanded graft clones.

There are 13 residues in the CDR3. V was cut by 6 bases and J by 0 bases, with 9 bases left in between. CDR1 is MNHEY and CDR2 is SVGEGT in the germline V gene. A library of TCRbeta sequences, prepared with unique molecular identifiers, was generated. TCRdb recomputed calls from the PCR reads with MiXCR, one row per CDR3 protein. The table records 600,000 or so distinct CDR3 sequences, roughly 23% of them present only once. This sequence originates from a boy under two years old who had a stem cell transplant for acute myeloid leukemia, so the T cells may come from the graft donor. This material consisted of PBMCs, mostly from graft donor cells, taken 360 days after TCRalphabeta/CD19-depleted stem cell transplant. The chain combines TRBV6-2 or TRBV6-3 with TRBJ2-7; TRBD1 is a possible D gene (5 bases). The CDR3, as DNA: TGTGCCAGCAGACGACAGCGCTCCTACGAGCAGTACTTC. This translates into CASRRQRSYEQYF.